A selection of T cell receptor beta chains follows, all from one sample in a study of regulatory T cells in long-lasting Graves disease. TCRdb used MiXCR to reprocess the multiplex PCR reads, holding one entry per CDR3 protein. Here the sample spans 400,000 to 500,000 distinct CDR3 sequences, approximately 16% being singletons. These same data were also listed under a study on T cells in Graves' hyperthyroidism and ophthalmopathy.

The material sequenced was peripheral blood mononuclear cells (PBMCs), taken at new diagnosis, from a patient treated with antithyroid drugs. Source of these receptors: a woman between 25 and 40 years old with Graves disease. Both conserved end residues are part of each CDR3. Fields, in order: V gene, clone size, D gene, J gene, CDR3 DNA, CDR3 protein. D genes are given only for firm matches. Clone size appears in some rows only: once, few, many, or a class for an expanded clone.

TRBV28,many,.,TRBJ2-1,TGTGCCAGCACCTCCCTCCAGGGAAATGAGCAGTTCTTC,CASTSLQGNEQFF
TRBV7-8,many,TRBD1,TRBJ2-1,TGTGCCAGCAGCTCCCAGGGGGAGCCTTTCAATGAGCAGTTCTTC,CASSSQGEPFNEQFF
TRBV20-1,.,.,TRBJ1-2,TGCAGTGCTTTTACAGGGCTCTATGGCTACACCTTC,CSAFTGLYGYTF
TRBV5-1,many,TRBD2,TRBJ2-3,TGCGCCAGCAGCTTGCCTAGCGGGACTAGCACAGATACGCAGTATTTT,CASSLPSGTSTDTQYF
TRBV7-9,many,.,TRBJ2-7,TGTGCCAGCAGCTTGATCTCCTACGAGCAGTACTTC,CASSLISYEQYF
TRBV20-1,.,.,TRBJ1-5,TGCAGTGCTAGCCCGGGGGGAGCCAAGCCCTGGGAGCCCCAGCATTTT,CSASPGGAKPWEPQHF
TRBV12-3/TRBV12-4,many,.,TRBJ2-3,TGTGCCAGCAGTCCGGGGCGGGACCCCCGCACAGATACGCAGTATTTT,CASSPGRDPRTDTQYF
TRBV5-4,.,TRBD2,TRBJ2-1,TGTGCCAGCAGCGACAGCGGGAGCCGGGTCAATGAGCAGTTCTTC,CASSDSGSRVNEQFF
TRBV11-2,many,TRBD2,TRBJ2-7,TGTGCCAGCAGCCCCCGCGGGGGGGGCCCCTACGAGCAGTACTTC,CASSPRGGGPYEQYF
TRBV12-3/TRBV12-4,.,TRBD1,TRBJ1-1,TGTGCCAGCGCCGCGGGACAGCTGAACACTGAAGCTTTCTTT,CASAAGQLNTEAFF
TRBV20-1,.,.,TRBJ2-5,TGCAGTGCTAGGTTGGCGGCACAAGAGACCCAGTACTTC,CSARLAAQETQYF
TRBV7-6,many,.,TRBJ1-1,TGTGCCAGCAGCTTATACCCCCGCCCCCGGGCAGGGGAGAGAGGGAACACTGAAGCTTTCTTT,CASSLYPRPRAGERGNTEAFF
TRBV7-2,.,.,TRBJ1-3,TGTGCCAGCAGCCGGGGACGCCACGAGCGGGACACCATATATTTT,CASSRGRHERDTIYF
TRBV11-3,many,TRBD1,TRBJ2-2,TGTGCCAGCAGCCCCGGGACAGGAAAGCTCGCGAACACCGGGGAGCTGTTTTTT,CASSPGTGKLANTGELFF
TRBV19,.,TRBD1,TRBJ2-7,TGTGCCAGTAGTATGGGACAGGGGGCATACGAGCAGTACTTC,CASSMGQGAYEQYF
TRBV7-2,few,.,TRBJ2-1,TGTGCCAGCAGTCAAGAAGGGTGGGGTTCCTCCTACAATGAGCAGTTCTTC,CASSQEGWGSSYNEQFF
TRBV7-3,few,TRBD2,TRBJ2-1,TGTGCCAGCAGCTTATGGGGGGGCAATGAGCAGTTCTTC,CASSLWGGNEQFF
TRBV14,few,.,TRBJ1-2,TGTGCCAGCAGCCAAGATCCACCTAACTATGGCTACACCTTC,CASSQDPPNYGYTF
TRBV4-1,.,TRBD1,TRBJ2-7,TGCGCCAGCAGAGGAGACAGGGGCCTGGACGAGCAGTACTTC,CASRGDRGLDEQYF
TRBV7-9,.,TRBD1,TRBJ1-3,TGTGCCAGCAGCTTTTACCGGACAGGTGCTCGGAACACCATATATTTT,CASSFYRTGARNTIYF
TRBV20-1,many,.,TRBJ1-2,TGCAGTGCTAGAGATTTGGCGGATGGCTACACCTTC,CSARDLADGYTF
TRBV28,many,.,TRBJ2-2,TGTGCCAGCAGTTTATTCCCAGCGGTGCTTGCCGGGGAGCTGTTTTTT,CASSLFPAVLAGELFF
TRBV9,.,TRBD1,TRBJ1-1,TGTGCCAGCAGCACAGAGCCCGACAGGGGTGAAGCTTTCTTT,CASSTEPDRGEAFF
TRBV20-1,many,TRBD2,TRBJ2-1,TGCAGTGCCCACCCCGCGGGAGGGGACTACAATGAGCAGTTCTTC,CSAHPAGGDYNEQFF
TRBV20-1,.,.,TRBJ2-5,TGCAGTGCTAACAAATTCGGGACGGCCCAAGAGACCCAGTACTTC,CSANKFGTAQETQYF
TRBV11-2,many,TRBD2,TRBJ2-1,TGTGCCAGCAGCTTAGAGGCGGGAGCCCGTGAGCAGTTCTTC,CASSLEAGAREQFF
TRBV6-1,many,.,TRBJ1-2,TGTGCCAGCATTACCCGGGGGATCTACACCTTC,CASITRGIYTF
TRBV25-1,.,.,TRBJ1-1,TGTGCCAGCAGTGCCCGAGTGTACACTGAAGCTTTCTTT,CASSARVYTEAFF
TRBV3-1,.,.,TRBJ2-1,TGTGCCAGCAGCCAAGATGCCTGGTTTTGGGACAATGAGCAGTTCTTC,CASSQDAWFWDNEQFF
TRBV20-1,few,TRBD2,TRBJ2-3,TGCAGTGCTAGGGGGTGGGCTAGCGGGAGGAGCACAGATACGCAGTATTTT,CSARGWASGRSTDTQYF
TRBV11-2,many,TRBD1,TRBJ2-7,TGTGCCAGCAGCGCTGGGACAGGGAAGGCCTACGAGCAGTACTTC,CASSAGTGKAYEQYF
TRBV6-1,few,.,TRBJ2-2,TGTGCCAGCAGTCGGGAGCGTCGAACCGGCACCGGGGAGCTGTTTTTT,CASSRERRTGTGELFF
TRBV28,many,TRBD2,TRBJ2-3,TGTGCCAGCACTCTAGCGGGGGCCGGGAGGTTGAAGCAGTATTTT,CASTLAGAGRLKQYF
TRBV5-1,many,.,TRBJ2-7,TGCGCCAGCAGCTTGGTTCCGGGTTACTCCTACGAGCAGTACTTC,CASSLVPGYSYEQYF
TRBV7-9,.,.,TRBJ1-1,TGTGCCAGCAGAAACACAGGGTGGAACACTGAAGCTTTCTTT,CASRNTGWNTEAFF
TRBV14,many,TRBD2,TRBJ2-3,TGTGCCAGCAGCGAGGGACTAGCGGGAGCAGATACGCAGTATTTT,CASSEGLAGADTQYF
TRBV7-9,.,TRBD2,TRBJ2-1,TGTGCCAGCAGCCGCCGGTTAGCGGGAGCTACGGGGAATGAGCAGTTCTTC,CASSRRLAGATGNEQFF
TRBV11-2,many,TRBD1,TRBJ2-7,TGTGCCAGCAGCTCACACCGGGACAGGGACCCCTACGAGCAGTACTTC,CASSSHRDRDPYEQYF
TRBV6-2/TRBV6-3,many,.,TRBJ2-1,TGTGCCAGCAGTTACCGAGGGTTATATGAGCAGTTCTTC,CASSYRGLYEQFF
TRBV5-1,.,TRBD2,TRBJ2-1,TGCGCCAGCAGCTTGACCCTAGCGGGTAACAATGAGCAGTTCTTC,CASSLTLAGNNEQFF
TRBV28,many,TRBD2,TRBJ2-3,TGTGCCAGCAGTAGAAAGGGTAGCGGGGGGGGGATAGATACGCAGTATTTT,CASSRKGSGGGIDTQYF